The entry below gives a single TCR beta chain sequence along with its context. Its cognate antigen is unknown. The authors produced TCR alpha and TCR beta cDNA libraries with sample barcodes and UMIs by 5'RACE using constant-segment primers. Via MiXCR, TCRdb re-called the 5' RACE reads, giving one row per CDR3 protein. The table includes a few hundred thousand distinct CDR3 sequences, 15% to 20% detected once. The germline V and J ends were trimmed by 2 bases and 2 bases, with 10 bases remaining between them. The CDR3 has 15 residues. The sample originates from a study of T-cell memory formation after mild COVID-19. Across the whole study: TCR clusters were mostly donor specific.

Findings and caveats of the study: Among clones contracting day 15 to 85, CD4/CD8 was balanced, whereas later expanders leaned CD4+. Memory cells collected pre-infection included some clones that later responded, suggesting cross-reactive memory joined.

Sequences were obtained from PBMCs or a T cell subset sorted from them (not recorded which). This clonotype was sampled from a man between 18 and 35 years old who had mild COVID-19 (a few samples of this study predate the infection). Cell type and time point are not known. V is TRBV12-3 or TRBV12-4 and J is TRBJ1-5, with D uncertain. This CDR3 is CASSLRVRGNQPQHF. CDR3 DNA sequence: TGTGCCAGCAGTTTAAGGGTCAGAGGCAATCAGCCCCAGCATTTT.